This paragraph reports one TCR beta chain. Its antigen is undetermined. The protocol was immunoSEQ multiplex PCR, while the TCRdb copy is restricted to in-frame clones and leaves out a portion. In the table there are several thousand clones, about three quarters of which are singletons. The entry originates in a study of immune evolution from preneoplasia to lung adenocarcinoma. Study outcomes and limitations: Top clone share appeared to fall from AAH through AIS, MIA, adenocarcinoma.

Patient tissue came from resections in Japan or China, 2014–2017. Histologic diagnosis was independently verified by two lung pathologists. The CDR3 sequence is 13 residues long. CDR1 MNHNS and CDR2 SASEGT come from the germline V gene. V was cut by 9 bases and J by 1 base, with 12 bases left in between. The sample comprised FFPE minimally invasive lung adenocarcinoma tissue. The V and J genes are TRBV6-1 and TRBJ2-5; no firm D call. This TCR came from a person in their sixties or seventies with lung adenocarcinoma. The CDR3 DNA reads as TGTGCCAGTAGCCGGAGCCCCCAAGAGACCCAGTACTTC. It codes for CASSRSPQETQYF.